These 7 T cell receptor beta chains were sequenced from one sample in a study of vaccination and CD4 T cells after COVID-19. The Oncomine TCR Beta short-read assay was what sequenced the DNA obtained from cultured CD4+ T cells. Each CDR3 protein gets one entry after TCRdb re-called the PCR reads with MiXCR. The sample has over 13,000 distinct CDR3 sequences, about 50% seen once. Treatment here: approximately 9-day PBMC culture with coronavirus spike peptide pools or control peptides (ViraFEST assay). Antigen specificity for these receptors is unknown. Sequenced material: CD4+ T cells from blood, cultured in vitro. The origin of the receptors is a human donor who had recovered from COVID-19.

The chain has TRBV6-1 and TRBJ1-5; D gene unclear. Trimming stripped 6 bases from V and 3 bases from J, with 18 bases between. The CDR3 totals 16 residues. Germline CDR1 MNHNS, CDR2 SASEGT. The CDR3 reads CASRKTRGSINQPQHF. CDR3 coding DNA: TGTGCCAGCAGGAAAACGCGGGGATCTATCAATCAGCCCCAGCATTTT.

The chain recombines TRBV4-1 with TRBJ1-5, with D possibly matching TRBD1 (5 bases). Germline loops: CDR1 MGHRA, CDR2 YSYEKL. The length of the CDR3 is 15 residues. V lost 7 bases to trimming and J lost 0 bases, with 13 bases between them. The DNA for the CDR3 is TGCGCCAGCAAGGGGACGGAAAATAGCAATCAGCCCCAGCATTTT. It codes for CASKGTENSNQPQHF.

This sequence joins TRBV20-1 and TRBJ1-3; TRBD1 agrees at 10 bases. The trim removed 4 bases at V and 7 bases at J, leaving 4 bases unmatched. CDR1 and CDR2 (germline): DFQATT, SNEGSKA (reference sequence). The CDR3 runs 13 residues. The CDR3 is CSAKKTGGNTIYF. The CDR3 DNA reads as TGCAGTGCTAAGAAGACAGGGGGCAACACCATATATTTT.

The chain combines TRBV20-1 with TRBJ2-3, with 10 bases lining up with TRBD2. Germline trimming cut 1 base from V and 3 bases from J; bases unmatched to any gene: 7. Germline CDR1 DFQATT, CDR2 SNEGSKA (reference sequence). This CDR3 contains 16 residues. The CDR3 is CSARGLYSGGTDTQYF. The CDR3 DNA sequence: TGCAGTGCTAGAGGGCTCTATAGCGGGGGGACAGATACGCAGTATTTT.

In this sample, this clonotype is medium-sized. This chain links TRBV6-5 with TRBJ2-7, with a tentative D call TRBD2 (6 bases). The V gene's germline CDR1 is MNHEY and CDR2 SVGAGI. Trimming took 0 bases from V and 7 from J, leaving 16 bases between them. The CDR3 length is 15 residues. In nucleotides, the CDR3 is TGTGCCAGCAGTTACTCAGCGGGCCGGACGTGGGAGCAGTACTTC. This gives the protein CASSYSAGRTWEQYF.

The sample holds a few counts of this clonotype. The V and J genes are TRBV6-2 or TRBV6-3 and TRBJ2-1; D possibly uses TRBD1 or TRBD2 (5 bases each). This CDR3 region has 16 residues. The V and J ends lost 2 bases and 7 bases respectively, with 18 bases between them. CDR1 and CDR2 (germline): MNHEY, SVGEGT. The CDR3 sequence: CASSYPGRPNGNEQFF. The CDR3 bases are TGTGCCAGCAGTTACCCGGGACGCCCGAATGGAAATGAGCAGTTCTTC.

Within the sample, this clonotype is large (0.1 to 1%). The V and J genes are TRBV20-1 and TRBJ2-2, with D perhaps TRBD2 (5 bases). Deletions cut 4 bases from V and 6 bases from J, with 15 bases between. CDR3 size: 14 residues. The V gene's germline CDR1 is DFQATT and CDR2 SNEGSKA (reference sequence). In DNA form, the CDR3 reads TGCAGTGCTACCGATAGAGGGCGCGCCGGGGAGCTGTTTTTT. Amino acids: CSATDRGRAGELFF.